This T cell receptor (beta chain) was captured in a study of T cell responses to AZD1222 COVID-19 vaccine. Study details: Pooling covered second doses at about 4 or about 12 weeks. Overall study findings and caveats: Dominant at 160-218 and 743-854, vaccine-associated CD4 TCRs also spanned spike. Following two doses of AZD1222, Spike-specific TCR breadth and depth rose. In the spike-specific TCR repertoire, nearly half reportedly target unmutated variant regions.

Germline CDR1 reads LNHDA; CDR2 reads SQIVND (reference sequence). V lost 1 base to trimming and J lost 7 bases; unmatched junction nucleotides: 7. The CDR3 is made up of 16 amino acids. A word on this clone: No antigen is known for it.

The data were produced by immunoSEQ multiplex PCR, yet TCRdb's version contains in-frame clones alone and is incomplete. The data hold under 300,000 clones, with approximately 95% observed a single time. This chain connects TRBV19 to TRBJ2-7; 13 bases fit TRBD2. This specimen consisted of peripheral blood, obtained on day 0 of AZD1222 vaccination. The receptor's source is an adult in good health. The CDR3 is CASSIGGLAGSGEQYF. The CDR3 DNA follows: TGTGCCAGTAGTATAGGGGGACTAGCGGGATCTGGGGAGCAGTACTTC.